The clone carrying this T cell receptor (beta chain) was recorded many times. What it recognizes is unknown. This specimen comes from a study of T-cell memory formation after mild COVID-19. Study information: Clusters were largely donor specific. Findings of the study overall: There was a balanced CD4/CD8 profile in clones contracting day 15 to 85, and later expanders leaned CD4+. Mostly located in CM and EM were contracting CD4+ clones, with contracting CD8+ clones located in EMRA.

Trimming removed 5 bases from V and 0 bases from J, with 12 bases in between. CDR3 length: 15 residues. In germline, CDR1 is SGHTA, CDR2 FQGNSA. The authors produced TCR alpha and TCR beta cDNA libraries with sample barcodes and UMIs by 5'RACE using constant-segment primers. TCRdb processed the 5' RACE reads anew with MiXCR; each CDR3 protein has one entry. The sample consists of some 350,000 distinct CDR3 sequences, more than 15% of them appearing once. V and J are TRBV7-2 and TRBJ2-3, with D perhaps TRBD1 or TRBD2 (5 bases each). The sample consisted of PBMCs or a T cell subset sorted from them (not recorded which). The clonotype originates from a young man who had mild COVID-19 (a few samples of this study predate the infection). Cell type and time point are not known. The CDR3 DNA sequence: TGTGCCAGCAGCCGTTCCCGGGACAGCACAGATACGCAGTATTTT. This sequence encodes CASSRSRDSTDTQYF.